This T cell receptor beta chain derives from a study of CD8 T cells in Susac syndrome. Trimming pared 0 bases from V and 1 base from J, leaving 7 bases between. This CDR3 has 14 amino acids. The V gene's germline CDR1 is SGHNT and CDR2 YYREEE (reference sequence). Fulfillment of recently defined diagnostic criteria for definite or probable disease was shown by the patients with Susac syndrome. Random hexamers primed reverse transcription of roughly 0.5 to 1 ug RNA. The CDR3 of TCR beta was amplified by immunoSEQ multiplex PCR across 54 Vbeta and 13 Jbeta. TCRdb reanalysed the immunoSEQ multiplex PCR reads using MiXCR and keeps one entry per CDR3 protein. The sample lists about 210,000 distinct CDR3 sequences; about 95% were seen once.

The J gene is TRBJ1-2, the V gene TRBV5-4; D uncertain. Sequenced: CD4+ T cells from PBMCs. The sequence came from a human donor with Susac syndrome. The CDR3 loop reads CASSLEGNNYGYTF. Written as DNA, the CDR3 is TGTGCCAGCAGCTTGGAAGGGAATAACTATGGCTACACCTTC.